This T cell receptor (beta chain) comes out of a study of immune cell composition in non-small cell lung cancer. Normal lung was sampled as far from the tumour as possible, at least 3 cm. The count of this clone is one. Here immunoSEQ multiplex PCR was the method, and the copy in TCRdb shows in-frame clones only, minus some. The sample consists of 2,000 to 2,500 clones, around 75% of them appearing once. CDR1 is MDHEN, CDR2 SYDVKM, per germline. This CDR3 comprises 15 residues. V lost 6 bases, J lost 4 bases, and 16 bases lay in between. Sequenced material: non-adjacent lung tissue. This TCR derives from a human donor with non-small cell lung cancer. The chain uses TRBV28 and TRBJ2-1, with D unclear. The CDR3 spells CASSPHRAVYNEQFF. The CDR3 nucleotides are TGTGCCAGCAGCCCCCACAGAGCCGTATACAATGAGCAGTTCTTC.